Below, 30 T cell receptor beta chains from the same sample are listed, as sequenced in a study of cytotoxic CD8 clonotypes in ibrutinib-treated CLL. TCRdb's copy holds only in-frame clones and misses some; the assay was immunoSEQ multiplex PCR. The sample records around 200,000 clones, 79% being singletons. The source was PBMCs, collected after 12 months of ibrutinib treatment. These receptors were obtained from a human donor with chronic lymphocytic leukemia.

This clone has a handful of counts. The chain couples TRBV29-1 to TRBJ1-4; D not certain. Germline lookup yields CDR1 SQVTM and CDR2 ANQGSEA. CDR3 length: 12 amino acids. V gave up 6 bases and J gave up 8 bases, with 13 bases separating them. For the CDR3, the DNA is TGCAGCGTGAGCCGGGGAAGAGAAAAACTGTTTTTT. It is translated as CSVSRGREKLFF.

The J gene is TRBJ2-1, the V gene TRBV5-1; 7 bases are a match to TRBD2. J lost 1 base, V lost 0 bases, and 7 bases had no gene match. The V gene's germline CDR1 is SGHRS and CDR2 YFSETQ. This CDR3 has 17 residues. This chain's CDR3 is CASSLAPSGSSYNEQFF. DNA for the CDR3: TGCGCCAGCAGCTTGGCCCCTAGCGGATCGTCCTACAATGAGCAGTTCTTC.

The chain employs TRBV6-5 and TRBJ2-3; D is ambiguous. CDR3 length equals 15 residues. Germline V lookup: CDR1 MNHEY, CDR2 SVGAGI. Between the trimmed V and J ends, which lost 2 bases and 4 bases, there was a span of 13 bases. The CDR3 loop is CASSYLLALADTQYF. The CDR3 nucleotides are TGTGCCAGCAGTTACCTTTTAGCTCTGGCAGATACGCAGTATTTT.

This clone occurred once. V gene TRBV29-1 combines with J gene TRBJ2-6; D is possibly TRBD1 or TRBD2 (5 bases each). V lost 8 bases to trimming and J lost 4 bases, with 12 bases between them. The V gene's germline CDR1 is SQVTM and CDR2 ANQGSEA. The CDR3 runs 13 residues. For the CDR3, the DNA is TGCAGCCCCGAGGGGTCCGGGGCCAACGTCCTGACTTTC. Encoded protein: CSPEGSGANVLTF. Filled out from reference TRBV29-1 and TRBJ2-6, the complete variable domain reads SAVISQKPSRDICQRGTSLTIQCQVDSQVTMMFWYRQQPGQSLTLIATANQGSEATYESGFVIDKFPISRPNLTFSTLTVSNMSPEDSSIYLCSPEGSGANVLTFGAGSRLTVL.

The gene calls are TRBV7-9 and TRBJ2-1; D is unresolved. Germline lookup yields CDR1 SEHNR and CDR2 FQNEAQ (reference sequence). This CDR3 comprises 14 residues. The V end lost 5 bases, the J end lost 9 bases, and 17 bases lay between the germline ends. CDR3 sequence (DNA): TGTGCCAGCAGCCCCTCGTTATCGGAGCTTGAGCAGTTCTTC. Translated, it gives CASSPSLSELEQFF.

This chain joins TRBV27 and TRBJ1-1, with no clear D. The CDR3 is 14 residues long. Germline CDR1 reads MNHEY; CDR2 reads SMNVEV (reference sequence). The V end was cut by 4 bases, the J end by 3 bases, with 12 bases between. CDR3 sequence reads: CASSYGLRDTEAFF. In nucleotides, the CDR3 is TGTGCCAGCAGTTACGGCTTAAGAGACACTGAAGCTTTCTTT.

This chain connects TRBV9 to TRBJ2-5, with TRBD2 as a possible D gene (5 bases). V was trimmed by 0 bases and J by 2 bases, leaving 17 bases between them. CDR3 length: 17 amino acids. Germline V lookup: CDR1 SGDLS, CDR2 YYNGEE. This chain's CDR3 is CASSVGIGLRTQETQYF. Written as DNA, the CDR3 is TGTGCCAGCAGCGTAGGGATAGGACTCCGCACTCAAGAGACCCAGTACTTC.

The rearrangement joins TRBV2 to TRBJ2-7; D is unclear. This CDR3 is 13 amino acids long. The germline gives CDR1 SNHLY, CDR2 FYNNEI. Deletions cut 1 base from V and 6 bases from J, with 10 bases between. Here the CDR3 reads CASSEGSAIEQYF. Here the CDR3 DNA reads TGTGCCAGCAGTGAAGGGTCTGCTATCGAGCAGTACTTC.

This clone was seen a single time. This chain connects TRBV19 to TRBJ2-7, with D uncertain. The CDR3 loop spans 12 amino acids. The ends were cut back, 3 bases at V and 3 bases at J, with 6 bases in the middle. Per the germline V gene, CDR1 is LNHDA and CDR2 is SQIVND (reference sequence). CDR3 sequence (DNA): TGTGCCAGTAGTATGGGAATCTACGAGCAGTACTTC. Its translation is CASSMGIYEQYF. The full variable domain, with the rest looked up from reference TRBV19 and TRBJ2-7, is DGGITQSPKYLFRKEGQNVTLSCEQNLNHDAMYWYRQDPGQGLRLIYYSQIVNDFQKGDIAEGYSVSREKKESFPLTVTSAQKNPTAFYLCASSMGIYEQYFGPGTRLTVT.

The chain couples TRBV2 to TRBJ2-3, with D maybe TRBD2 (6 bases). Germline V gene data show CDR1 as SNHLY and CDR2 as FYNNEI. V shed 4 bases and J shed 0 bases, with 14 bases lying between them. This CDR3 contains 16 residues. DNA for the CDR3: TGTGCCAGCAGTGCCGGACGGGGGACTAGCACAGATACGCAGTATTTT. It encodes CASSAGRGTSTDTQYF.

V is TRBV5-1 and J is TRBJ2-3; no clear D. The germline gives CDR1 SGHRS, CDR2 YFSETQ. V lost 4 bases to trimming and J lost 2 bases, with 11 bases between them. This CDR3 has 14 residues. CDR3 bases: TGCGCCAGCAGCGACGGCGACGACACAGATACGCAGTATTTT. It encodes CASSDGDDTDTQYF.

V gene TRBV23-1 combines with J gene TRBJ1-2; no clear D. TRBV23-1 is placed among ORFs of uncertain function. Trimming pared 2 bases from V and 4 bases from J, leaving 11 bases between. This CDR3 has 14 amino acids. This CDR3 is CASSQVVPTYGYTF. CDR3 nucleotides: TGCGCCAGCAGTCAAGTAGTACCGACCTATGGCTACACCTTC.

V gene TRBV7-9 combines with J gene TRBJ2-3; 9 bases fit TRBD1. Germline CDR1 SEHNR, CDR2 FQNEAQ (reference sequence). Trimming took 5 bases from V and 5 from J; bases not matched to a gene: 14. This CDR3 region has 17 residues. The CDR3 region is CASSLRSGTGLRDTQYF. The CDR3 DNA is TGTGCCAGCAGCCTACGATCCGGGACAGGGTTGAGAGATACGCAGTATTTT.

The chain combines TRBV15 with TRBJ1-5; no reliable D call. Germline V gives CDR1 LNHNV, CDR2 YYDKDF (reference sequence). This CDR3 spans 17 amino acids. V shed 4 bases and J shed 1 base, with 17 bases lying between them. The CDR3 DNA reads TGTGCCACCAGCACCCTAGGGATGGGTTCGAGCAATCAGCCCCAGCATTTT. This gives the protein CATSTLGMGSSNQPQHF.

The chain combines TRBV30 with TRBJ1-6, with 7 bases identical to TRBD1. The germline V gene encodes CDR1 GTSNPN and CDR2 SVGIG (reference sequence). The CDR3 has 14 amino acids. Trimming at V came to 8 bases and at J to 14 bases, leaving 18 bases not matched to a gene. DNA for the CDR3: TGTGCCAGAAACAGGGGCGCCCTTTTTTTGACCCTCCACTTT. Protein: CARNRGALFLTLHF.

This chain links TRBV10-3 with TRBJ1-2; TRBD1 matches 12 bases. The CDR3 spans 19 residues. With 11 bases clipped from V and 5 bases from J, the junction kept 24 bases outside the gene matches. Germline lookup yields CDR1 ENHRY and CDR2 SYGVKD. CDR3 nucleotides: TGTGCCGTGACCGGGACAGGGGGCGCAGCGGGAGTAGGGGCTTATGGCTACACCTTC. Protein sequence: CAVTGTGGAAGVGAYGYTF.

V gene TRBV29-1 combines with J gene TRBJ2-1; 9 nucleotides match TRBD2. Trimming cost V 6 bases and J 8 bases; bases outside gene matches: 8. The CDR3 has 13 residues. The germline gives CDR1 SQVTM, CDR2 ANQGSEA. As DNA, the CDR3 is TGCAGCGTCACAGCGGGGGGACTCGATGAGCAGTTCTTC. This codes for CSVTAGGLDEQFF.

The chain has TRBV30 and TRBJ2-2, with no clear D. Trimming stripped 0 bases from V and 6 bases from J, with 8 bases between. Germline assignment: CDR1 GTSNPN and CDR2 SVGIG (reference sequence). This CDR3 has 13 residues. The CDR3 reads CAWSVIGSGELFF. In DNA, the CDR3 is TGTGCCTGGAGTGTAATTGGTTCCGGGGAGCTGTTTTTT. Full variable domain (missing parts from reference TRBV30 and TRBJ2-2): SQTIHQWPATLVQPVGSPLSLECTVEGTSNPNLYWYRQAAGRGLQLLFYSVGIGQISSEVPQNLSASRPQDRQFILSSKKLLLSDSGFYLCAWSVIGSGELFFGEGSRLTVL.

The chain carries TRBV19 and TRBJ2-1; possible D gene TRBD2, 6 bases. CDR3 length equals 16 residues. Trimming removed 3 bases at V and 1 base at J, with 13 bases between. The V gene's germline CDR1 is LNHDA and CDR2 SQIVND (reference sequence). The DNA of the CDR3 is TGTGCCAGTAGTATCGAGGACGGGAGATCCTACAATGAGCAGTTCTTC. It encodes CASSIEDGRSYNEQFF. Combining the CDR3 with reference TRBV19 and TRBJ2-1 gives the whole variable domain DGGITQSPKYLFRKEGQNVTLSCEQNLNHDAMYWYRQDPGQGLRLIYYSQIVNDFQKGDIAEGYSVSREKKESFPLTVTSAQKNPTAFYLCASSIEDGRSYNEQFFGPGTRLTVL.

Only a few counts were recorded for this clone. The chain uses TRBV7-9 and TRBJ1-2; no definite D call. V dropped 1 base and J dropped 8 bases, with 14 bases sitting between them. Germline CDR1 is SEHNR and CDR2 is FQNEAQ (reference sequence). This CDR3 contains 14 residues. CDR3 region: CASSLGPPGSGYTF. CDR3 DNA: TGTGCCAGCAGCTTAGGACCCCCCGGGAGCGGCTACACCTTC.

This clone was seen just once. This chain links TRBV28 with TRBJ1-1; tentative D call: TRBD1 (5 bases). This CDR3 is built from 16 residues. In germline, CDR1 is MDHEN, CDR2 SYDVKM. V lost 5 bases and J 1 base, leaving 17 bases between the germline ends. The chain's CDR3 is CASSIAGGSKNTEAFF. In DNA, the CDR3 is TGTGCCAGCAGTATCGCCGGGGGGTCAAAGAACACTGAAGCTTTCTTT.

This chain uses TRBV14 with TRBJ2-2, with D possibly TRBD2 on 6 matching bases. Trimming stripped 4 bases from V and 4 bases from J, with 16 bases between. CDR1 and CDR2 from the germline V gene are SGHDN and FVKESK. CDR3 length: 16 residues. CDR3 nucleotide sequence: TGTGCCAGCAGCCGCCGGGGCCTGGAGGGCACCGGGGAGCTGTTTTTT. Encoded protein: CASSRRGLEGTGELFF.

This chain links TRBV6-5 with TRBJ1-2; 8 bases align to TRBD1. The length of the CDR3 is 15 residues. CDR1 and CDR2 from the germline V gene are MNHEY and SVGAGI. V lost 5 bases and J lost 0; bases outside the gene matches: 5. The CDR3 region is CASSPRQGSNYGYTF. For the CDR3, the DNA is TGTGCCAGCAGTCCTCGACAGGGGTCTAACTATGGCTACACCTTC.

In its sample, this clone was seen once. This rearrangement joins TRBV9 to TRBJ2-5; TRBD2 might be the D (6 bases). The length of the CDR3 is 16 residues. Trimming cost V 0 bases and J 5 bases, with 17 bases left between them. CDR1 and CDR2 (germline): SGDLS, YYNGEE. The CDR3 nucleotides are TGTGCCAGCAGCGTAGAGGGTGGGGGGTTTGTGGAGACCCAGTACTTC. It yields the protein CASSVEGGGFVETQYF.

V and J are TRBV27 and TRBJ1-3; D is ambiguous. The CDR3 spans 14 residues. V lost 2 bases, J lost 2 bases, and 7 bases lay in between. CDR1 MNHEY and CDR2 SMNVEV come from the germline V gene (reference sequence). The CDR3 is CASSLRGPGNTIYF. CDR3 DNA sequence: TGTGCCAGCAGTTTAAGAGGGCCTGGAAACACCATATATTTT.

The J gene is TRBJ1-1, the V gene TRBV7-2; D is unresolved. Trimming left V 1 base short and J 3 bases short, with 9 bases between. The CDR3 is 14 residues long. Germline assignment: CDR1 SGHTA and CDR2 FQGNSA. The CDR3 protein is CASSLVETYTEAFF. CDR3 in DNA: TGTGCCAGCAGCTTAGTCGAGACTTACACTGAAGCTTTCTTT.

The rearrangement joins TRBV6-1 to TRBJ1-1, with no clear D. The CDR3 contains 15 residues. Trimming took 1 base from V and 0 from J, leaving 9 bases between them. Germline loops: CDR1 MNHNS, CDR2 SASEGT. The CDR3 is CASSEDGLLNTEAFF. The CDR3 coding sequence is TGTGCCAGCAGTGAAGATGGGTTATTGAACACTGAAGCTTTCTTT.

The chain has TRBV7-2 and TRBJ2-1; D ambiguous. The germline CDR1 and CDR2 sequences are SGHTA and FQGNSA. Trimming left V 1 base short and J 2 bases short, with 9 bases between. The CDR3 contains 15 residues. CDR3 residues: CASSLESTAYNEQFF. The CDR3 DNA is TGTGCCAGCAGCTTAGAAAGCACAGCCTACAATGAGCAGTTCTTC.

The rearrangement joins TRBV4-1 to TRBJ2-5, with 9 bases fitting TRBD1. Trimming removed 3 bases from V and 1 base from J; junction bases left unmatched: 9. The CDR3 is made up of 17 amino acids. Per the germline V gene, CDR1 is MGHRA and CDR2 is YSYEKL. The CDR3 DNA is TGCGCCAGCAGCCATCCGGCGGGACAGGGTACCCAAGAGACCCAGTACTTC. Translated, it gives CASSHPAGQGTQETQYF.

This chain joins TRBV5-1 and TRBJ1-1, with a tentative D call TRBD1 (5 bases). Germline loops: CDR1 SGHRS, CDR2 YFSETQ. The CDR3 runs 14 residues. The V and J ends lost 7 bases and 4 bases respectively, with 17 bases between them. The DNA for the CDR3 is TGCGCCAGCTCTGTAGTTGGGGCGGGCACTGAAGCTTTCTTT. Translation gives CASSVVGAGTEAFF.